The clone carrying this T cell receptor (beta chain) has a handful of counts. Its antigen is undetermined. This sample was included in a study of T-cell memory formation after mild COVID-19. Findings and limits, study-wide: The main location of contracting CD4+ clones was CM and EM, and that of contracting CD8+ clones was EMRA. The finding that pre-infection memory included some responding clones suggested that cross-reactive memory joined.

Each CDR3 protein gets one entry after TCRdb re-called the 5' RACE reads with MiXCR. The sample consists of 200,000 to 250,000 distinct CDR3 sequences, just over 9.5% of them appearing once. The CDR3 is 14 residues long. Germline CDR1 is SGHRS and CDR2 is YFSETQ. The V end was cut by 0 bases, the J end by 4 bases, with 8 bases between. The V call is TRBV5-1, the J call TRBJ1-5; no clear D. The sequence came from a man aged 18 to 29 who had mild COVID-19 (a few samples of this study predate the infection). Cell type and time point are not known. The sequenced sample was PBMCs or a T cell subset sorted from them (not recorded which). CDR3 nucleotide sequence: TGCGCCAGCAGCTTGGAACCCGAGAATCAGCCCCAGCATTTT. Its translation is CASSLEPENQPQHF.